This TCR beta chain was found in a study of shared clonotypes between healthy human individuals. Produced via immunoSEQ multiplex PCR; TCRdb's table is partial and in-frame only. Of approximately 2,000,000 clones in the sample, just over 90% were seen once. Naive-designated CD8 cells lacked CD45RO, were positively enriched for CCR7, and omitted terminally differentiated effector memory CD45RA+ cells. J was trimmed by 3 bases and V by 8 bases; bases with no gene match: 15. CDR1 and CDR2 from the germline V gene are SNHLY and FYNNEI. This CDR3 comprises 18 residues. This receptor was taken from a man between 18 and 35 years old in good health. Some clones in this sample may be carry-over from other donors' samples. The specimen sequenced was naive CD8+ T cells from PBMCs. The V and J genes are TRBV2 and TRBJ2-1; 11 bases fit TRBD2. DNA of the CDR3: TGTGCCAGCCCCGGGGGGCTAGCGGGAGGTCTCTACTACAATGAGCAGTTCTTC. Its protein is CASPGGLAGGLYYNEQFF.